This paragraph reports one T cell receptor beta chain. Enrollment of patients from Seattle took place during active infection, with longitudinal follow-up. The sample is drawn from a study of blood T cell repertoires in COVID-19. In the study overall: COVID-19 samples collected from the United States, Italy and Spain covered acute and convalescent phases.

Original methodology: The assay estimated nucleated cells by amplifying reference gene primers. Produced via immunoSEQ multiplex PCR; TCRdb's table is partial and in-frame only. The D gene and trimming were derived from the DNA, and the V and J assignments and clone size from that table. The sample holds more than 300,000 clones, 87% seen once. Trimming cost V 2 bases and J 0 bases; bases outside gene matches: 7. The germline V gene encodes CDR1 ENHRY and CDR2 SYGVKD. This CDR3 is built from 17 residues. This clonotype originated in a woman aged 30 to 39 with COVID-19, enrolled during active disease. Sequencing was carried out using peripheral blood. V gene TRBV10-3 combines with J gene TRBJ1-1; 9 nucleotides match TRBD1. This CDR3 is CAISEGDRVAVNTEAFF. Written as DNA, the CDR3 is TGTGCCATCAGTGAGGGGGACAGGGTCGCGGTGAACACTGAAGCTTTCTTT.